Each of the 6 T cell receptor beta chains below was sequenced from the same sample in a study of blood T cell repertoires in COVID-19. Assay: immunoSEQ multiplex PCR; the TCRdb copy retains only in-frame clones and omits some. The table shows fewer than 300,000 clones, with 70% to 90% occurring only once. Sequencing was carried out using peripheral blood. These receptors all stem from a man aged 45-60 years with active or convalescent COVID-19.

This clone was seen a single time. This chain links TRBV18 with TRBJ2-7, with D maybe TRBD2 (5 bases). Germline CDR1 is KGHSH and CDR2 is LQKENI. V was shortened by 6 bases and J by 4 bases, with 19 bases between the two germline ends. This CDR3 is built from 15 residues. Here the CDR3 DNA reads TGTGCCAGCTCCCCGCCTGGACGCCGGGGTTACGAGCAGTACTTC. Protein product: CASSPPGRRGYEQYF.

This clone turned up a few times. This chain connects TRBV27 to TRBJ2-6; 9 bases align to TRBD1. This CDR3 has 17 residues. The germline V gene has CDR1 MNHEY and CDR2 SMNVEV (reference sequence). V shed 4 bases, J shed 3 bases, and the junction held 7 bases outside the gene matches. In DNA, the CDR3 is TGTGCCAGCAGTTCGGGACAGGGTCGAAGTGGGGCCAACGTCCTGACTTTC. Translation gives CASSSGQGRSGANVLTF.

The rearrangement uses TRBV14 and TRBJ2-7, with TRBD1 matching 7 bases. Germline-derived CDR1 and CDR2 are SGHDN and FVKESK. V lost 4 bases, J lost 5 bases, and 2 bases stayed unmatched. This CDR3 is built from 12 residues. CDR3 residues: CASSRQGHEQYF. The CDR3 DNA reads as TGTGCCAGCAGCCGACAGGGACACGAGCAGTACTTC.

V and J are TRBV20-1 and TRBJ1-2; no definite D call. This CDR3 contains 13 residues. Germline CDR1 is DFQATT and CDR2 is SNEGSKA (reference sequence). The V end was cut by 3 bases, the J end by 4 bases, with 12 bases between. CDR3 sequence (DNA): TGCAGTGCTAGTGTAGCAGAGGTCTATGGCTACACCTTC. Translated: CSASVAEVYGYTF.

The V call is TRBV10-3, the J call TRBJ1-6; 7 nucleotides match TRBD1. CDR1 is ENHRY and CDR2 is SYGVKD in the germline V gene. CDR3 length: 12 residues. The V gene end was trimmed by 10 bases and the J gene end by 6 bases; junction bases not matched to a gene: 3. CDR3 sequence: CATRDSNSPLHF. CDR3 nucleotides: TGTGCCACGCGGGACAGTAATTCACCCCTCCACTTT.

This clone was counted between two and nine times. The V call is TRBV11-3, the J call TRBJ2-1; D unclear. Germline lookup yields CDR1 SGHNT and CDR2 YENEEA. Trimming removed 2 bases from V and 6 bases from J, with 8 bases in between. The CDR3 is made up of 13 amino acids. The CDR3 nucleotides are TGTGCCAGCAGCTTAAGTCTCGGCAATGAGCAGTTCTTC. Amino acids: CASSLSLGNEQFF.